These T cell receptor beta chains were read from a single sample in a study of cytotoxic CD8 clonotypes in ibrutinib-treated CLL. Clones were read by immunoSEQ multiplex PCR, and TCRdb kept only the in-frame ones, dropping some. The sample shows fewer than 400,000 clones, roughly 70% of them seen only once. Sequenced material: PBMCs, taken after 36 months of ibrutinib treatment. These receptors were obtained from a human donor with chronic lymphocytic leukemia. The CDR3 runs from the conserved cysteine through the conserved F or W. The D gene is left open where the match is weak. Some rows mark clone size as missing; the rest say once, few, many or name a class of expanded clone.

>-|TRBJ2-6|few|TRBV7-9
CASSLRWWTGANVLTF
TGTGCCAGCAGCTTAAGATGGTGGACTGGGGCCAACGTCCTGACTTTC
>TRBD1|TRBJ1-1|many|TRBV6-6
CASSPGTDTEAFF
TGTGCCAGCAGCCCCGGGACAGACACTGAAGCTTTCTTT
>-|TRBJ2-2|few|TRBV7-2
CASSLDPNTGELFF
TGTGCCAGCAGCTTAGATCCGAACACCGGGGAGCTGTTTTTT
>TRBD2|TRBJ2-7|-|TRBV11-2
CASSLGGGAYEQYF
TGTGCCAGCAGCTTAGGCGGGGGGGCTTACGAGCAGTACTTC
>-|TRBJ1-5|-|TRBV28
CASSLSLGLFHF
TGTGCCAGCAGTTTATCGTTGGGACTTTTTCATTTT
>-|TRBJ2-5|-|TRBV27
CASSLYPPISPTSQETQYF
TGTGCCAGCAGTTTATACCCTCCCATATCTCCGACTAGTCAAGAGACCCAGTACTTC
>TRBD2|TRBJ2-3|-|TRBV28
CASSSLWDYQRHTDTQYF
TGTGCCAGCAGTTCACTCTGGGACTACCAAAGGCACACAGATACGCAGTATTTT
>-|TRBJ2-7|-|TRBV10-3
CAIREGVTYEQYF
TGTGCCATCAGGGAGGGCGTGACCTACGAGCAGTACTTC
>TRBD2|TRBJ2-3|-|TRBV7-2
CASSLAQSGGSGTQYF
TGTGCCAGCAGCTTAGCGCAGAGCGGGGGGTCCGGTACGCAGTATTTT
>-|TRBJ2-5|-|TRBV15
CATSNEETQYF
TGTGCCACCAGCAACGAAGAGACCCAGTACTTC
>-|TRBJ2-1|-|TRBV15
CATSRGVVRAGLFF
TGTGCCACCAGCAGAGGGGTGGTTCGCGCGGGGCTATTCTTC
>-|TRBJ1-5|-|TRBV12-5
CASGPREYSNQPQHF
TGTGCTAGTGGTCCCAGGGAGTATAGCAATCAGCCCCAGCATTTT
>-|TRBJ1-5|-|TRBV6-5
CASSYSWGSNQPQHF
TGTGCCAGCAGTTACTCATGGGGAAGTAATCAGCCCCAGCATTTT
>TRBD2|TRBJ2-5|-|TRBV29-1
CSVSPGLERGIQETQYF
TGCAGCGTGTCCCCGGGACTAGAGCGGGGGATCCAAGAGACCCAGTACTTC
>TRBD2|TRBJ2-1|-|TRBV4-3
CASSQVSWSFASGGSSYNEQFF
TGCGCCAGCAGCCAAGTATCTTGGAGTTTTGCTAGCGGGGGAAGCTCCTACAATGAGCAGTTCTTC
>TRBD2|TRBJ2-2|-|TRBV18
CASSPAGAGELFF
TGTGCCAGCTCACCAGCGGGAGCCGGGGAGCTGTTTTTT
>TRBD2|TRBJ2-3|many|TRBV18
CASSKTLAGVTDTQYF
TGTGCCAGCTCCAAAACTCTAGCGGGAGTCACAGATACGCAGTATTTT
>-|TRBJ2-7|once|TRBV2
CASGTGAIDYEQYF
TGTGCCAGCGGGACCGGGGCCATAGACTACGAGCAGTACTTC
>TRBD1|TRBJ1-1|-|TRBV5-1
CASSWNRGANTEAFF
TGCGCCAGCAGCTGGAACAGGGGGGCGAACACTGAAGCTTTCTTT
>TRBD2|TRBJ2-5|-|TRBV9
CASSRRGLAGETQYF
TGTGCCAGCAGCCGACGTGGGCTAGCGGGAGAGACCCAGTACTTC
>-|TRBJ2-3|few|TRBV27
CASSPPATDTQYF
TGTGCCAGCAGTCCCCCGGCGACAGATACGCAGTATTTT
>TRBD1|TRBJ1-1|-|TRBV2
CASSWWTGEAFF
TGTGCCAGCAGTTGGTGGACAGGAGAAGCTTTCTTT
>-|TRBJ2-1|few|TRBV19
CASSIARQREEQFF
TGTGCCAGTAGTATTGCCCGACAGCGCGAGGAGCAGTTCTTC
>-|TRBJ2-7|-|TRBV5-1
CASSSLPEGQSYEQYF
TGCGCCAGCAGCTCACTCCCAGAGGGCCAATCCTACGAGCAGTACTTC
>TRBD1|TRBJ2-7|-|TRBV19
CASSIGQGAYEQYF
TGTGCCAGTAGTATCGGGCAGGGGGCCTACGAGCAGTACTTC
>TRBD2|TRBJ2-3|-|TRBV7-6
CASSLGLAPTDTQYF
TGTGCCAGCAGCTTGGGACTAGCCCCCACAGATACGCAGTATTTT
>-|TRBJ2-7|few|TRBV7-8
CASSLVAGVGYEQYF
TGTGCCAGCAGCTTAGTTGCAGGCGTCGGCTACGAGCAGTACTTC
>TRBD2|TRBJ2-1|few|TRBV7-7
CASSPGLASNEQFF
TGTGCCAGCAGCCCCGGACTAGCTTCCAATGAGCAGTTCTTC
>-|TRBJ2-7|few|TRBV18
CASSPRGGGIHEQYF
TGTGCCAGCTCGCCCCGTGGAGGGGGCATCCACGAGCAGTACTTC